This T cell receptor (beta chain) emerged from a study of blood T cell repertoires in COVID-19 (dated by TCRdb to between 2020 and 2021). Context from the whole study: Collaborator samples came from the United States, Italy and Spain and covered acute and convalescent phases of COVID-19. The material from the prospective study consisted of cDNA or gDNA derived from T cells, B-cell-depleted T cells, or PBMCs. The dataset comprised deeply sampled blood TCRbeta repertoires from subjects exposed to, actively infected with, or recovered from COVID-19. The repertoires were released in a freely available public database intended as a resource for research on the immune response to SARS-CoV-2. The samples were drawn from two sources: the first 160 participants of the ongoing ImmuneRACE study, and over 1,000 subjects contributed by 6 global collaborators. Sample metadata almost always included a de-identified subject ID, COVID-19 status, age in years and sex. Where available, HLA class I and class II types were obtained from metadata supplied by the sample provider rather than from assay-based typing. The paper as a whole reports these results and caveats: The amount of clinical and demographic metadata varied by source and participant and was provided uncurated.

Collaborating institutions collected whole blood in K2EDTA tubes following their own protocols. Collaborator samples were shipped for TCRbeta analysis as frozen whole blood, isolated PBMCs, or DNA extracted from either sample type. This clone has more than one count but fewer than ten. The clone's antigen remains unknown. No quality values exist for individual bases; no much larger clone is one base distant. Deletion took 2 bases off V and 2 bases off J, with a span of 16 bases between the germline ends. The CDR3 starts with the cysteine, ends with the phenylalanine, and has 17 residues. Solely the CDR3 DNA is kept, with 51 bases framed from the first base. The germline V gene specifies SNHLY as CDR1 and FYNNEI as CDR2. TCRbeta CDR3 regions were amplified from genomic DNA by means of the immunoSEQ Assay, a bias-controlled multiplex PCR. Under the source paper's analysis protocol: The number of nucleated cells in each sample was estimated from the amplification of reference gene primers within the assay. To quantify the absolute abundance of each unique TCRbeta CDR3 rearrangement, sequence reads were collapsed and filtered. For each sample, productive Simpson clonality was calculated as the square root of Simpson's diversity index across productive rearrangements. TCRdb re-hosts the immuneACCESS table, in-frame sequences only. Its copies lack some clones; in the studies checked, an unresolved V gene accounts for under half of them, and the cause for the rest is not known. V and J calls and clone size follow that table, whereas D and trimming were derived from the DNA. Present in this sample are roughly 250,000 clones, around 83% of which were seen just once. The ten top clones hold more than 8% of the sample.

The source is a woman aged 80 or over with acute or convalescent COVID-19. Source material: peripheral blood. Recombination connected TRBV2 to TRBJ2-4; no D segment can be confidently identified. The nucleotide sequence reads as follows: TGTGCCAGCAGTGAATTGCTCCCTCAGATCACCAAAAACATTCAGTACTTC. Its protein is CASSELLPQITKNIQYF.